The clone carrying this T cell receptor beta chain was seen repeatedly, ten times or more. This sample is part of a study of tumor and adjacent non-tumor tissue in lung cancer. Unmatched junction bases numbered 10, after V lost 6 bases and J lost 0 bases. Germline-derived CDR1 and CDR2 are SQVTM and ANQGSEA. The CDR3 spans 15 residues. Three rounds of nested PCR, following a modified ARM-PCR protocol, produced the TCRbeta library. A single record per CDR3 protein comes from TCRdb applying MiXCR to the multiplex PCR reads. The sample has 94,000 or so distinct CDR3 sequences, roughly three quarters seen once. This sample's RNA came from whole unsorted tissue. Distant lung tissue was collected more than 3 cm away from the tumor edge. Chemotherapy-naive patients with new lung cancer underwent thoracic surgery in China, August–late 2014.

This rearrangement joins TRBV29-1 to TRBJ2-7; the match to TRBD2 covers 8 bases. Sample: distant non-tumor lung tissue. This TCR was recovered from a woman between 45 and 60 years old with non-small cell lung cancer. The CDR3 region is CSVMTGGGLSYEQYF. CDR3 sequence (DNA): TGCAGCGTCATGACCGGCGGGGGGCTCTCCTACGAGCAGTACTTC.